Listed here is a single TCR beta chain. Original methodology: By means of reference gene primer amplification, nucleated cell counts were estimated. Some clones are missing from TCRdb's copy, which holds only in-frame ones; the method was immunoSEQ multiplex PCR. V, J and clone size are those of that table, while D and trimming were read from the DNA. In the table there are some 170,000 clones, 81% of which are singletons. This entry belongs to a study of blood T cell repertoires in COVID-19. Study background: Samples came from the United States, Italy and Spain, spanning acute and convalescent COVID-19. Sample material is recorded as cDNA or gDNA derived from T cells, B-cell-depleted T cells, or PBMCs.

CDR1 is LNHDA, CDR2 SQIVND, per germline (reference sequence). This CDR3 spans 11 amino acids. V was trimmed by 3 bases and J by 5 bases, leaving 4 bases between them. The chain combines TRBV19 with TRBJ1-1; D is undetermined. Sequenced: peripheral blood. The sequence was collected from a man aged 60 to 75 with active or convalescent COVID-19. The CDR3 nucleotides are TGTGCCAGTAGTATTCTGACTGAAGCTTTCTTT. Translation: CASSILTEAFF. Filled out from reference TRBV19 and TRBJ1-1, the complete variable domain reads DGGITQSPKYLFRKEGQNVTLSCEQNLNHDAMYWYRQDPGQGLRLIYYSQIVNDFQKGDIAEGYSVSREKKESFPLTVTSAQKNPTAFYLCASSILTEAFFGQGTRLTVV.